Listed below are T cell receptor beta chains from one sample, sequenced in a study of CD8 T cells in ankylosing spondylitis. MiXCR, applied by TCRdb to the 5' RACE reads, yields one record per CDR3 protein. Of 45,000 to 60,000 distinct CDR3 sequences in the sample, roughly 7.4% were seen once. The sample taken for sequencing was blood, either unsorted or a sorted T cell fraction (not recorded which). All receptors derive from a female donor with ankylosing spondylitis or in good health (not recorded which). Each CDR3 is given with its conserved first and last residue.

>TRBV5-5|TRBJ1-2
CASSLVGGGGYGYTF
>TRBV7-9|TRBJ1-2
CASSLALDSALGF
>TRBV7-2|TRBJ2-7
CASSLAGLSSYEQYF
>TRBV12-3/TRBV12-4|TRBJ2-2
CASRGGLAGGVTGELFF
>TRBV19|TRBJ2-5
CASRGHGLAVTETQYF
>TRBV6-2/TRBV6-3|TRBJ2-6
CASSYPRDRLVSGANVLTF
>TRBV5-1|TRBJ2-3
CASSSGGTDTQYF
>TRBV20-1|TRBJ2-3
CISGQGPGKADTQYF
>TRBV20-1|TRBJ2-3
CSALGPYTQYF
>TRBV12-3/TRBV12-4|TRBJ1-5
CASSAGPGRQPQHF
>TRBV7-2|TRBJ2-3
CASSLFLTDTQYF
>TRBV5-1|TRBJ1-6
CASSLQSSRASASPLHF
>TRBV24-1|TRBJ2-5
CATSDSRTQETQYF
>TRBV20-1|TRBJ2-3
CSAARASGVGDTQYF
>TRBV5-1|TRBJ2-3
CASSLFGDDTQYF
>TRBV5-1|TRBJ2-1
CASSPDRVGYNEQFF
>TRBV5-1|TRBJ2-2
CASSLAFGTGELFF
>TRBV3-1|TRBJ1-5
CASSQDHGPRAGQPQHF
>TRBV29-1|TRBJ2-7
CSVTQGTPYEQYF
>TRBV12-3/TRBV12-4|TRBJ2-7
CASSFPSHEQYF
>TRBV3-1|TRBJ2-1
CASSQQTSSHEQFF
>TRBV6-5|TRBJ2-1
CASSSTGGWWDEQFF
>TRBV3-1|TRBJ2-1
CASSPGFSYNEQFF
>TRBV30|TRBJ1-2
CAWSKDRQNYGYTF
>TRBV12-3/TRBV12-4|TRBJ1-2
CASSLNQGNYGYTF
>TRBV12-3/TRBV12-4|TRBJ1-5
CASSRGPNQPQHF
>TRBV25-1|TRBJ2-7
CASSEYMRGEQYF
>TRBV11-2|TRBJ2-2
CASSPRASGGPNTGELFF
>TRBV5-4|TRBJ2-2
CASSLWTSSAWNTGELFF
>TRBV7-9|TRBJ2-3
CASSFSQGGDMQYF